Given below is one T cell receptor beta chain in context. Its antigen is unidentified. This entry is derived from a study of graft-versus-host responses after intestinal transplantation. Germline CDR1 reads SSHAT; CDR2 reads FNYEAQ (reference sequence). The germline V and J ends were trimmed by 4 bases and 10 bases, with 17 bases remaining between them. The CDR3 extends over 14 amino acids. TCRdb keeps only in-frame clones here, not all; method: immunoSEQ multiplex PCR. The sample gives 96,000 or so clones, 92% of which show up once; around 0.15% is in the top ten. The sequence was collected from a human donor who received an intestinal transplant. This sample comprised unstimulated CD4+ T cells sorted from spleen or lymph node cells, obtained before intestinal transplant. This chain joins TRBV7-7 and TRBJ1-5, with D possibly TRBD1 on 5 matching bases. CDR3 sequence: CASSSIYKGTPQHF. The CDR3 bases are TGTGCCAGCAGCTCAATTTACAAGGGGACTCCCCAGCATTTT.